These 13 T cell receptor beta chains originate from one sample sequenced in a study of T cells in women clearing cervical HPV infection. Profiled with immunoSEQ multiplex PCR; TCRdb holds only in-frame clones, not every one. This sample's table has 25,000 to 35,000 clones. Sequenced input: blood buffy coat. The receptors originated from a woman between 18 and 70 years old with a cervical HPV16 infection that either progressed to CIN3+ or cleared (not recorded which).

Comment on this clone: The DNA ends 3 residues before the CDR3 does, and the rest of the CDR3 is filled in from the germline J gene. This chain connects TRBV20-1 to TRBJ1-5; TRBD1 is a possible D gene (6 bases). In germline, CDR1 is DFQATT, CDR2 SNEGSKA (reference sequence). The V end was cut by 3 bases, the J end by 4 bases, with 10 bases between. The CDR3 is made up of 13 amino acids. The sequenced part of the CDR3 DNA is TGCAGTGCTAGTCAGGGGCTAAATCAGCCC. Translating gives CSASQGLNQP. The full CDR3 sequence reads CSASQGLNQPQHF.

Remarks on this clone: The sequence runs out 3 residues before the end of the CDR3; the remainder is reconstructed from the germline J gene. The chain combines TRBV20-1 with TRBJ2-3; TRBD2 matches at 9 bases. Germline V gene sequence: CDR1 DFQATT, CDR2 SNEGSKA (reference sequence). V was pared by 5 bases and J by 5 bases, with 11 bases of the junction left unmatched. The CDR3 contains 15 residues. CDR3 DNA (partial): TGCAGTGCTCCTCCGATGCGGGGGGGCGTAGATACG. Encoded protein: CSAPPMRGGVDT. The CDR3 in its entirety is CSAPPMRGGVDTQYF.

On this clone itself: The read stops 3 residues short of the end of the CDR3; the missing end is completed from the germline J gene. Different DNA sequences within this sample yield the same CDR3. V usage is TRBV30 and J usage is TRBJ1-3, with 8 bases matching TRBD1. This CDR3 spans 18 amino acids. Trimming took 3 bases from V and 1 from J; bases not matched to a gene: 14. The germline gives CDR1 GTSNPN, CDR2 SVGIG (reference sequence). The part of the CDR3 DNA that was read is TGTGCCTGGAGCCGATCTCGGACAGGGCGATTGTCTGGAAACACC. Translated: CAWSRSRTGRLSGNT. The CDR3 as a whole reads CAWSRSRTGRLSGNTIYF.

On this clone: The read finishes 3 residues shy of the CDR3 end, and the germline J gene is used to complete it. The rearrangement links TRBV20-1 to TRBJ2-7, with D maybe TRBD2 (5 bases). Germline lookup yields CDR1 DFQATT and CDR2 SNEGSKA (reference sequence). There are 13 residues in the CDR3. V was pared by 5 bases and J by 3 bases, with 14 bases between. CDR3 bases read: TGCAGTGCTTTTAATAGCGACCTCTACGAG. Amino acid sequence: CSAFNSDLYE. The entire CDR3 reads CSAFNSDLYEQYF.

As concerns this clone: The read ends 3 residues shy of where the CDR3 ends; the end is completed using the germline J gene. The chain employs TRBV11-2 and TRBJ1-5, with D tentatively TRBD1 (6 bases). Trimming stripped 4 bases from V and 6 bases from J, with 10 bases between. The CDR3 is 13 residues long. The V gene's germline CDR1 is SGHAT and CDR2 FQNNGV. The CDR3: CASSSGGGQPQHF. CDR3 DNA, as far as it was read: TGTGCCAGCAGCTCCGGAGGGGGTCAGCCC.

Concerning this clone itself: The read ends 3 residues before the CDR3 terminus; that terminus is restored from the germline J gene. Other DNA sequences in the same sample also yield this CDR3. The genes are TRBV20-1 and TRBJ1-5, with a tentative D call TRBD1 (6 bases). The germline V gene encodes CDR1 DFQATT and CDR2 SNEGSKA (reference sequence). The CDR3 spans 13 residues. Trimming removed 0 bases from V and 5 bases from J, with 8 bases in between. The covered CDR3 bases are TGCAGTGCTAGAGACAGGGGCTATCAGCCC. Translating gives CSARDRGYQP. The complete CDR3 sequence is CSARDRGYQPQHF.

As to this clone: From the germline J gene comes the end of the CDR3, since the read stops 3 residues before it. This chain links TRBV30 with TRBJ1-5; 10 bases match TRBD1. Looked up from germline, CDR1 is GTSNPN and CDR2 is SVGIG (reference sequence). The CDR3 totals 13 residues. Germline trimming cut 5 bases from V and 6 bases from J; bases unmatched to any gene: 4. CDR3 bases read: TGTGCCTGGGAGGGACAGGGGAGTCAGCCC. It encodes CAWEGQGSQP. The whole CDR3 region reads CAWEGQGSQPQHF.

For this clone: Read coverage stops 3 residues before the CDR3 terminus; the germline J gene supplies the remainder. The chain combines TRBV4-2 with TRBJ2-7; 7 bases line up with TRBD2. Trimming cost V 1 base and J 5 bases; bases outside gene matches: 17. The germline V gene encodes CDR1 LGHNA and CDR2 YNFKEQ. The CDR3 runs 18 residues. CDR3: CASSQGREGRGSGNEQYF. CDR3 DNA (partial): TGTGCCAGCAGCCAAGGAAGGGAAGGTCGTGGGAGCGGGAACGAG.

Concerning this clone itself: The observed sequence ends 3 residues before the CDR3 terminus, with the missing tail filled in from the germline J gene. This sequence joins TRBV5-1 and TRBJ2-7, with D possibly TRBD2 on 5 matching bases. Germline CDR1 and CDR2: SGHRS and YFSETQ. Between the trimmed V and J ends, which lost 1 base and 3 bases, there was a span of 8 bases. The length of the CDR3 is 13 residues. The part of the CDR3 DNA that was read is TGCGCCAGCAGCTTGTACAGCGGCTACGAG. Amino acids: CASSLYSGYE. From start to end, the CDR3 is CASSLYSGYEQYF.

Concerning this clone: Within the sample, other DNA sequences also encode this same CDR3. This CDR3 reads CSAGTGRAEAFF. The CDR3 DNA, read in part, is TGCAGTGCTGGGACAGGGCGGGCCGAA. V and J are TRBV20-1 and TRBJ1-1, with 9 bases matching TRBD1. The missing CDR3 end, 3 residues past where the read stops, is filled in from the germline J gene. The CDR3 contains 12 residues. Germline V CDR1 and CDR2: DFQATT, SNEGSKA (reference sequence).

With regard to this clone: Sequencing ends 3 residues short of the CDR3 end; the germline J gene provides the rest. V and J are TRBV5-1 and TRBJ2-1, with 8 positions matching TRBD2. Losses at the gene ends were 3 bases for V and 6 bases for J; bases not matched to a gene: 5. This CDR3 is built from 14 residues. From germline, CDR1 is SGHRS and CDR2 YFSETQ. The CDR3 protein is CASSSAGAGNEQFF. Incomplete CDR3 DNA: TGCGCCAGCAGCTCAGCGGGAGCTGGCAATGAG.

CDR3 sequence: CASFFVALDGYTF. The CDR3 DNA, read in part, is TGTGCCAGCTTTTTCGTCGCCCTAGATGGC. V and J are TRBV2 and TRBJ1-2; D remains ambiguous. The read ends 3 residues early relative to the CDR3; the germline J gene fills the gap. The CDR3 extends over 13 amino acids. CDR1 is SNHLY, CDR2 FYNNEI, per germline. The V end lost 8 bases, the J end lost 6 bases, and 16 bases lay between the germline ends.

As concerns this clone: The read ends 3 residues before the CDR3 terminus; that terminus is restored from the germline J gene. J is TRBJ1-5 and V is TRBV2, with a weak D call TRBD1 (5 bases). Trimming took off 4 bases at V and 4 bases at J, with 8 bases between the two ends. The germline V gene has CDR1 SNHLY and CDR2 FYNNEI. CDR3 length equals 13 residues. CDR3 bases read: TGTGCCAGCAGTGGGGGGGTTAATCAGCCC. Translating gives CASSGGVNQP. The whole CDR3 sequence reads CASSGGVNQPQHF.